The present T cell receptor (beta chain) was sequenced within a study of T cells in Graves' hyperthyroidism and ophthalmopathy. Template material for amplifying TCR beta CDR3 regions consisted of RNA transcripts. The study used the HTBI primer set for a first-round RT-PCR of the TCR CDR3. TCRdb re-analysed the multiplex PCR reads in MiXCR, keeping a single row per CDR3 protein. The table has around 500,000 distinct CDR3 sequences, 13% to 15% seen once; the top ten hold roughly 14%. This clonotype has at least ten counts. This TCR was sampled from a woman between 40 and 55 years old with Graves' hyperthyroidism. Sequencing was performed on blood.

The CDR3 coding sequence is TGTGCCAGCAGCCAAGAGCGGAACACCATATATTTT. This sequence encodes CASSQERNTIYF. The chain couples TRBV3-1 to TRBJ1-3; no definite D call. The germline gives CDR1 LGHDT, CDR2 YNNKEL (reference sequence). V was trimmed by 0 bases and J by 7 bases, leaving 4 bases between them. This CDR3 has 12 residues.